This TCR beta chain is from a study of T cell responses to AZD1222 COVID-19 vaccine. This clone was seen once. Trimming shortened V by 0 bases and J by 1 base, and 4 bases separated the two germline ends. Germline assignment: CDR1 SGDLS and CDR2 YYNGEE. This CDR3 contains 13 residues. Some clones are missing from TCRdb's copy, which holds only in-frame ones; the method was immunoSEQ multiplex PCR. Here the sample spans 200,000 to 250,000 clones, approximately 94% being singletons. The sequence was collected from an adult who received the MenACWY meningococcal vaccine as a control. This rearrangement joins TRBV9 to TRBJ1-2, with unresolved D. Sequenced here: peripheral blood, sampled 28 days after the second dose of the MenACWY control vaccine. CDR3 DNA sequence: TGTGCCAGCAGCGTAGAAATTAACTATGGCTACACCTTC. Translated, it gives CASSVEINYGYTF.